A single sample gave rise to the 23 T cell receptor beta chains below, sequenced in a study of T cells in localized non-small cell lung cancer. Using immunoSEQ multiplex PCR, the repertoire was profiled, and TCRdb retains in-frame clones only, with some absent. The table lists tens of thousands of clones, approximately 80% of them singletons. The sequencing used peripheral blood mononuclear cells, collected before any cancer treatment. Receptors were obtained from a man aged 40-75 years with stage III lung adenocarcinoma.

This chain uses TRBV6-1 with TRBJ2-1; D not certain. The ends were cut back, 4 bases at V and 5 bases at J, with 9 bases in the middle. The CDR3 totals 13 residues. Germline CDR1 and CDR2: MNHNS and SASEGT. The CDR3 protein is CASSGQENNEQFF. The DNA for the CDR3 is TGTGCCAGCAGTGGTCAGGAGAACAATGAGCAGTTCTTC.

The rearrangement joins TRBV7-2 to TRBJ1-5; tentatively, D is TRBD1 (5 bases). V was trimmed by 1 base and J by 0 bases, leaving 7 bases between them. Germline V gives CDR1 SGHTA, CDR2 FQGNSA. This CDR3 comprises 15 residues. The CDR3 is CASSLDRGSNQPQHF. DNA for the CDR3: TGTGCCAGCAGCTTAGATAGGGGTAGCAATCAGCCCCAGCATTTT.

The chain uses TRBV4-1 and TRBJ2-3; tentative D call: TRBD2 (7 bases). The germline V gene encodes CDR1 MGHRA and CDR2 YSYEKL. The CDR3 spans 16 residues. Trimming stripped 0 bases from V and 8 bases from J, with 18 bases between. The CDR3 loop reads CASSQDIRGGGGTQYF. CDR3 DNA sequence: TGCGCCAGCAGCCAAGATATCAGAGGGGGAGGGGGTACGCAGTATTTT.

The chain couples TRBV30 to TRBJ2-7; D remains ambiguous. This CDR3 spans 13 amino acids. Germline CDR1 GTSNPN, CDR2 SVGIG (reference sequence). Trimming left V 2 bases short and J 4 bases short, with 12 bases between. The CDR3 bases are TGTGCCTGGAGTAGCACAGTCCCTTACGAGCAGTACTTC. It translates to CAWSSTVPYEQYF.

The chain links TRBV6-5 to TRBJ2-7; TRBD1 matches 9 bases. Unmatched junction bases numbered 12, after V lost 7 bases and J lost 5 bases. Germline V gene lookup returns CDR1 MNHEY and CDR2 SVGAGI. The CDR3 loop spans 15 amino acids. Written as DNA, the CDR3 is TGTGCCAGCAACGAACAGGGGGCCTCATTAAACGAGCAGTACTTC. Protein sequence: CASNEQGASLNEQYF.

This chain uses TRBV10-1 with TRBJ2-7; D ambiguous. The CDR3 runs 15 residues. Germline CDR1 is WNHNN and CDR2 is SYGVQD (reference sequence). V was shortened by 3 bases and J by 4 bases, with 16 bases between the two germline ends. CDR3 loop: CASSDGPHPKYEQYF. The CDR3 nucleotides read TGCGCCAGCAGTGACGGTCCCCATCCCAAATACGAGCAGTACTTC.

The chain combines TRBV4-2 with TRBJ2-2, with 9 positions matching TRBD2. The germline CDR1 and CDR2 sequences are LGHNA and YNFKEQ. The CDR3 runs 16 residues. Trimming removed 1 base from V and 0 bases from J; junction bases left unmatched: 0. CDR3 DNA sequence: TGTGCCAGCAGCCAAGGACTAGCGGCGAACACCGGGGAGCTGTTTTTT. It encodes CASSQGLAANTGELFF.

The V and J genes are TRBV19 and TRBJ1-3; D is uncertain. Germline V lookup: CDR1 LNHDA, CDR2 SQIVND (reference sequence). V lost 1 base, J lost 0 bases, and 10 bases lay in between. The CDR3 is 16 residues long. CDR3 residues: CASSIGTDDSGNTIYF. CDR3 bases: TGTGCCAGTAGTATAGGGACGGATGACTCTGGAAACACCATATATTTT. Based on the CDR3 plus reference TRBV19 and TRBJ1-3, the full variable domain is DGGITQSPKYLFRKEGQNVTLSCEQNLNHDAMYWYRQDPGQGLRLIYYSQIVNDFQKGDIAEGYSVSREKKESFPLTVTSAQKNPTAFYLCASSIGTDDSGNTIYFGEGSWLTVV.

This clone showed up just once. This chain joins TRBV30 and TRBJ2-1; 7 bases are a match to TRBD2. This CDR3 spans 13 amino acids. Germline V gives CDR1 GTSNPN, CDR2 SVGIG (reference sequence). V shed 4 bases and J 7 bases; nucleotides not matched to a gene: 7. This CDR3 is CAWTGLGGNEQFF. CDR3 sequence (DNA): TGTGCCTGGACTGGACTAGGCGGAAATGAGCAGTTCTTC.

This clone was observed a single time. The chain carries TRBV27 and TRBJ2-1; D gene unclear. Deletions cut 3 bases from V and 5 bases from J, with 14 bases between. There are 15 residues in the CDR3. Germline lookup yields CDR1 MNHEY and CDR2 SMNVEV (reference sequence). CDR3 coding DNA: TGTGCCAGCAGTTTCGACACCTATCTGAACAATGAGCAGTTCTTC. Translated, it gives CASSFDTYLNNEQFF.

This clone was counted between two and nine times. The chain employs TRBV6-6 and TRBJ1-1; maybe TRBD1 (6 bases). Germline values: CDR1 MNHNY, CDR2 SVGAGI (reference sequence). CDR3 length: 13 residues. Between the trimmed V and J ends, which lost 4 bases and 5 bases, there was a span of 11 bases. Here the CDR3 DNA reads TGTGCCAGCAGTTTTACAGGGACTACTGAAGCTTTCTTT. It specifies CASSFTGTTEAFF.

The rearrangement uses TRBV2 and TRBJ1-4; D is undetermined. CDR1 is SNHLY and CDR2 is FYNNEI in the germline V gene. Trimming took 7 bases from V and 7 from J, leaving 10 bases between them. The CDR3 consists of 12 residues. Here the CDR3 reads CASTVEGEKLFF. DNA for the CDR3: TGTGCCAGCACGGTAGAAGGTGAAAAACTGTTTTTT.

The J gene is TRBJ2-2, the V gene TRBV19; 8 bases line up with TRBD1. V dropped 11 bases and J dropped 4; count of bases not matched to a gene: 6. CDR1 and CDR2 from the germline V gene are LNHDA and SQIVND (reference sequence). This CDR3 is 13 amino acids long. This CDR3 is CAGQGRGTGELFF. CDR3 DNA: TGTGCCGGACAGGGTCGGGGCACCGGGGAGCTGTTTTTT.

The rearrangement uses TRBV7-6 and TRBJ2-5, with D perhaps given as TRBD1 or TRBD2 (5 bases each). CDR1 and CDR2 from the germline V gene are SGHVS and FNYEAQ. The length of the CDR3 is 13 residues. V lost 7 bases to trimming and J lost 5 bases, with 14 bases between them. This CDR3 reads CASTPQGGETQYF. Written as DNA, the CDR3 is TGTGCCAGCACTCCTCAGGGCGGGGAGACCCAGTACTTC.

The chain has TRBV7-9 and TRBJ2-1; D is possibly TRBD1 (5 bases). This CDR3 spans 15 amino acids. Per germline, CDR1 SEHNR and CDR2 FQNEAQ (reference sequence). Between the trimmed V and J ends, which lost 8 bases and 3 bases, there was a span of 17 bases. CDR3 sequence reads: CASEIDRSYYNEQFF. The DNA of the CDR3 is TGTGCCAGCGAAATAGACAGATCATACTACAATGAGCAGTTCTTC.

The chain combines TRBV11-3 with TRBJ2-7; D gene uncertain. V lost 4 bases and J lost 3, with 16 bases in between. This CDR3 is 15 amino acids long. The germline V gene encodes CDR1 SGHNT and CDR2 YENEEA. The CDR3 DNA sequence: TGTGCCAGCAGCTCTATCGGTGAAAGGGACTACGAGCAGTACTTC. Translating gives CASSSIGERDYEQYF.

The CDR3 DNA sequence: TGTGCCACCAGCAGAGATAACAGGGTGTATGGAAACACCATATATTTT. This translates into CATSRDNRVYGNTIYF. The gene calls are TRBV15 and TRBJ1-3, with D possibly matching TRBD1 (6 bases). Trimming took off 0 bases at V and 3 bases at J, with 12 bases between the two ends. This CDR3 has 16 amino acids. CDR1 is LNHNV, CDR2 YYDKDF, per germline (reference sequence).

This clone was seen ten or more times. V gene TRBV19 combines with J gene TRBJ2-2, with D perhaps TRBD1 or TRBD2 (6 bases each). The CDR3 consists of 13 residues. Trimming removed 3 bases at V and 13 bases at J, with 15 bases between. Germline V CDR1 and CDR2: LNHDA, SQIVND (reference sequence). CDR3 sequence: CASSIPGAGWLFF. The DNA for the CDR3 is TGTGCCAGTAGTATTCCGGGGGCAGGATGGCTGTTTTTT. The full variable domain, with the rest looked up from reference TRBV19 and TRBJ2-2, is DGGITQSPKYLFRKEGQNVTLSCEQNLNHDAMYWYRQDPGQGLRLIYYSQIVNDFQKGDIAEGYSVSREKKESFPLTVTSAQKNPTAFYLCASSIPGAGWLFFGEGSRLTVL.

Here the CDR3 reads CASSLQNSPLHF. The CDR3 coding sequence is TGTGCCAGCAGCTTGCAAAATTCACCCCTCCACTTT. The chain recombines TRBV7-9 with TRBJ1-6; D is unclear. Trimming took off 3 bases at V and 7 bases at J, with 4 bases between the two ends. The CDR3 loop spans 12 amino acids. Germline V CDR1 and CDR2: SEHNR, FQNEAQ (reference sequence).

J is TRBJ2-2 and V is TRBV7-3; TRBD1 matches 8 bases. The V gene end was trimmed by 0 bases and the J gene end by 5 bases; junction bases not matched to a gene: 8. This CDR3 comprises 17 residues. Per germline, CDR1 SGHTA and CDR2 FQGTGA. The CDR3 nucleotides are TGTGCCAGCAGCTTAACCCCAGCGCAGGGGGCAACCGGGGAGCTGTTTTTT. This encodes CASSLTPAQGATGELFF.

V usage is TRBV7-9 and J usage is TRBJ1-1; D possibly corresponds to TRBD1 (5 bases). The ends were cut back, 7 bases at V and 10 bases at J, with 22 bases in the middle. The CDR3 contains 14 residues. The germline V gene has CDR1 SEHNR and CDR2 FQNEAQ (reference sequence). CDR3 in amino acids: CASTFKVGGTGAFF. The DNA of the CDR3 is TGTGCCAGCACTTTTAAGGTCGGGGGTACGGGAGCTTTCTTT.

V gene TRBV5-6 combines with J gene TRBJ2-5; 11 nucleotides agree with TRBD2. Germline-derived CDR1 and CDR2 are SGHDT and YYEEEE. Trimming at V came to 6 bases and at J to 5 bases, leaving 18 bases not matched to a gene. The CDR3 extends over 18 amino acids. The CDR3 loop reads CASTLAEFSTSGSETQYF. For the CDR3, the DNA is TGTGCCAGCACCCTGGCAGAGTTTTCAACTAGCGGGAGTGAGACCCAGTACTTC.

The chain uses TRBV9 and TRBJ2-7; D is possibly TRBD1 (5 bases). Germline V gene data show CDR1 as SGDLS and CDR2 as YYNGEE. There are 14 residues in the CDR3. The V end lost 4 bases, the J end lost 6 bases, and 17 bases lay between the germline ends. The CDR3, as DNA: TGTGCCAGCAGCCCTCTCAGGGTAGGTGGCGAGCAGTACTTC. This codes for CASSPLRVGGEQYF.